One and the same sample provided the 14 T cell receptor beta chains below, sequenced in a study of PD-L1 blockade in urothelial cancer. Produced via immunoSEQ multiplex PCR; TCRdb's table is partial and in-frame only. The data contain some 100,000 clones, around 90% of them singletons. The material was PBMCs, obtained around atezolizumab (anti-PD-L1) treatment. The origin of the receptors is a woman of 80 years or more with urothelial cancer.

The genes are TRBV19 and TRBJ2-2; D is possibly TRBD2 (6 bases). CDR3 length: 16 amino acids. The V and J ends lost 3 bases and 2 bases respectively, with 13 bases between them. Germline V gives CDR1 LNHDA, CDR2 SQIVND (reference sequence). The CDR3 region is CASSIHGTSNTGELFF. CDR3 in DNA: TGTGCCAGTAGTATTCATGGGACTTCCAACACCGGGGAGCTGTTTTTT.

The chain couples TRBV27 to TRBJ2-1; 9 nucleotides align to TRBD2. CDR1 and CDR2 (germline): MNHEY, SMNVEV (reference sequence). V lost 7 bases and J lost 4; bases outside the gene matches: 17. The CDR3 totals 18 residues. The chain's CDR3 is CASTPGAGGPVKYNEQFF. The CDR3 DNA reads as TGTGCCAGCACCCCAGGCGCGGGAGGGCCAGTAAAATACAATGAGCAGTTCTTC.

The CDR3 spells CASSFVMNTEAFF. In nucleotides, the CDR3 is TGCGCCAGCAGCTTCGTAATGAACACTGAAGCTTTCTTT. The chain uses TRBV5-1 and TRBJ1-1; D unclear. The CDR3 is 13 amino acids. Per the germline V gene, CDR1 is SGHRS and CDR2 is YFSETQ. The V and J ends lost 2 bases and 0 bases respectively, with 5 bases between them.

The chain couples TRBV13 to TRBJ1-1, with D perhaps TRBD1 (6 bases). The CDR3 runs to 15 residues. V shed 5 bases and J shed 0 bases, with 13 bases lying between them. Per germline, CDR1 PRHDT and CDR2 FYEKMQ (reference sequence). The CDR3 spells CASSAGQLMNTEAFF. The CDR3 DNA is TGTGCCAGCAGCGCCGGACAGCTAATGAACACTGAAGCTTTCTTT. The full variable domain, in which reference TRBV13 and TRBJ1-1 provide the parts outside the CDR3, is AAGVIQSPRHLIKEKRETATLKCYPIPRHDTVYWYQQGPGQDPQFLISFYEKMQSDKGSIPDRFSAQQFSDYHSELNMSSLELGDSALYFCASSAGQLMNTEAFFGQGTRLTVV.

The chain links TRBV2 to TRBJ2-7; D might be TRBD1 (6 bases). Germline V lookup: CDR1 SNHLY, CDR2 FYNNEI. The ends were cut back, 7 bases at V and 0 bases at J, with 22 bases in the middle. The length of the CDR3 is 17 residues. The CDR3 nucleotides read TGTGCCAGCACTAACAGGGTCCCCACCCTGAGCTCCTACGAGCAGTACTTC. Translation gives CASTNRVPTLSSYEQYF. Full variable domain (rest looked up from reference TRBV2 and TRBJ2-7): EPEVTQTPSHQVTQMGQEVILRCVPISNHLYFYWYRQILGQKVEFLVSFYNNEISEKSEIFDDQFSVERPDGSNFTLKIRSTKLEDSAMYFCASTNRVPTLSSYEQYFGPGTRLTVT.

V and J are TRBV19 and TRBJ2-3; D might be TRBD1 (5 bases). Between the trimmed V and J ends, which lost 7 bases and 5 bases, there was a span of 16 bases. Germline lookup yields CDR1 LNHDA and CDR2 SQIVND (reference sequence). This CDR3 comprises 14 residues. The CDR3 sequence: CASNWGGSQDTQYF. The CDR3 DNA sequence: TGTGCCAGTAACTGGGGCGGTTCTCAAGATACGCAGTATTTT.

DNA of the CDR3: TGTGCCAGCCTACGCGCCGGGACAGGGGGAGGTGAAGCTTTCTTT. It yields the protein CASLRAGTGGGEAFF. The V gene is TRBV27, the J gene TRBJ1-1, with 11 bases that match TRBD1. This CDR3 is 15 amino acids long. V shed 8 bases and J 7 bases; nucleotides not matched to a gene: 12. Looked up from germline, CDR1 is MNHEY and CDR2 is SMNVEV (reference sequence).

The chain employs TRBV9 and TRBJ2-7; 9 bases fit TRBD2. V was pared by 4 bases and J by 2 bases, with 7 bases of the junction left unmatched. This CDR3 has 15 residues. The germline V gene has CDR1 SGDLS and CDR2 YYNGEE. CDR3 sequence (DNA): TGTGCCAGCAGCCCCCGACTAGCGGAAGCCTACGAGCAGTACTTC. Translation: CASSPRLAEAYEQYF.

J is TRBJ1-2 and V is TRBV7-3; 9 nucleotides match TRBD1. Germline assignment: CDR1 SGHTA and CDR2 FQGTGA. Unmatched junction bases numbered 12, after V lost 3 bases and J lost 7 bases. The CDR3 covers 16 residues. This CDR3 is CASSLTGDRGIGGYTF. In DNA form, the CDR3 reads TGTGCCAGCAGCTTGACCGGTGACAGGGGGATAGGTGGCTACACCTTC.

The genes are TRBV5-1 and TRBJ2-7; TRBD2 matches at 9 bases. The CDR3 consists of 14 residues. V shed 0 bases, J shed 9 bases, and the junction held 7 bases outside the gene matches. Looked up from germline, CDR1 is SGHRS and CDR2 is YFSETQ. The CDR3 DNA is TGCGCCAGCAGCTTGGGCGGGGGGGCGGTCGCGCAGTACTTC. Translated, it gives CASSLGGGAVAQYF. Combining the CDR3 with reference TRBV5-1 and TRBJ2-7 gives the whole variable domain KAGVTQTPRYLIKTRGQQVTLSCSPISGHRSVSWYQQTPGQGLQFLFEYFSETQRNKGNFPGRFSGRQFSNSRSEMNVSTLELGDSALYLCASSLGGGAVAQYFGPGTRLTVT.

J is TRBJ1-4 and V is TRBV7-2, with D possibly TRBD1 on 5 matching bases. CDR1 is SGHTA, CDR2 FQGNSA, per germline. Trimming took off 5 bases at V and 7 bases at J, with 17 bases between the two ends. This CDR3 comprises 15 residues. The DNA of the CDR3 is TGTGCCAGCAGCCCCTCGACAGTAGGCGGTGAAAAACTGTTTTTT. This encodes CASSPSTVGGEKLFF.

The chain recombines TRBV7-6 with TRBJ2-3; 8 bases are a match to TRBD1. The CDR3 is 16 amino acids. Unmatched junction bases numbered 10, after V lost 5 bases and J lost 3 bases. Germline CDR1 reads SGHVS; CDR2 reads FNYEAQ. The CDR3: CASSPQGAPRTDTQYF. DNA of the CDR3: TGTGCCAGCAGCCCCCAGGGGGCGCCGAGGACAGATACGCAGTATTTT.

The V and J genes are TRBV5-1 and TRBJ2-3; 10 bases map to TRBD2. The CDR3 runs 15 residues. Germline V gives CDR1 SGHRS, CDR2 YFSETQ. After removal of 4 bases from V and 5 bases from J, the junction contained 7 bases not matched to a gene. This CDR3 reads CASSLLGTSVDTQYF. The CDR3 region has the DNA TGCGCCAGCAGCCTCCTGGGGACTAGCGTAGATACGCAGTATTTT.

The chain has TRBV4-1 and TRBJ2-2; TRBD1 is a possible D gene (7 bases). Germline V CDR1 and CDR2: MGHRA, YSYEKL. Deletions cut 1 base from V and 4 bases from J, with 13 bases between. This CDR3 spans 16 amino acids. The CDR3 loop is CASSQADRRGTGELFF. CDR3 DNA: TGCGCCAGCAGCCAAGCGGACAGGCGGGGCACCGGGGAGCTGTTTTTT.